What follows are 11 T cell receptor beta chains derived from one specimen sequenced in a study of vaccination and CD4 T cells after COVID-19. Treatment indicated: approximately 9-day PBMC culture with coronavirus spike peptide pools or control peptides (ViraFEST assay). The Oncomine TCR Beta short-read assay generated sequence data from the DNA of cultured CD4+ T cells. TCRdb fed the PCR reads into MiXCR, producing one record per CDR3 protein. This repertoire shows approximately 15,000 distinct CDR3 sequences, nearly 80% found once; its top ten account for 8% to 10%. No antigens are known for them. The specimen comprised CD4+ T cells from blood, cultured in vitro, sampled after SARS-CoV-2 vaccination. The receptors stem from a human donor who received a COVID-19 vaccine.

The chain combines TRBV24-1 with TRBJ1-1, with D hard to call. The CDR3 has 13 residues. V was shortened by 9 bases and J by 2 bases, with 12 bases between the two germline ends. Germline lookup yields CDR1 KGHDR and CDR2 SFDVKD. The CDR3 sequence: CATPDTENTEAFF. DNA for the CDR3: TGTGCCACCCCAGACACGGAAAACACTGAAGCTTTCTTT.

The rearrangement uses TRBV27 and TRBJ1-1, with a possible D match to TRBD1 (5 bases). The germline V gene encodes CDR1 MNHEY and CDR2 SMNVEV (reference sequence). The ends were cut back, 3 bases at V and 3 bases at J, with 20 bases in the middle. The CDR3 has 17 amino acids. This CDR3 is CASSFGGYRSLYTEAFF. CDR3 sequence (DNA): TGTGCCAGCAGTTTCGGAGGGTACAGGAGTCTTTACACTGAAGCTTTCTTT.

The chain recombines TRBV25-1 with TRBJ1-2; 8 positions match TRBD1. Germline values: CDR1 MGHDK, CDR2 SYGVNS. Germline trimming cut 5 bases from V and 2 bases from J; bases unmatched to any gene: 10. This CDR3 comprises 16 residues. In DNA form, the CDR3 reads TGTGCCAGCAGTCTCGCAGGGGGCCCTTCCAACTATGGCTACACCTTC. Its translation is CASSLAGGPSNYGYTF.

This rearrangement joins TRBV6-1 to TRBJ1-1; D not resolved. Germline-derived CDR1 and CDR2 are MNHNS and SASEGT. Trimming left V 4 bases short and J 1 base short, with 4 bases between. The CDR3 is 12 residues long. The CDR3 DNA follows: TGTGCCAGCAGTGCCTCGAACACTGAAGCTTTCTTT. Translation gives CASSASNTEAFF.

V is TRBV6-1 and J is TRBJ2-7, with D unclear. The V gene's germline CDR1 is MNHNS and CDR2 SASEGT. The CDR3 extends over 14 amino acids. Deletions cut 7 bases from V and 0 bases from J, with 13 bases between. DNA for the CDR3: TGTGCCAGCACCCTAGGCCAACGCTCCTACGAGCAGTACTTC. Protein sequence: CASTLGQRSYEQYF.

The chain recombines TRBV24-1 with TRBJ2-3; the match to TRBD1 covers 9 bases. The CDR3 sequence is 14 residues long. The junction had 9 bases not matched to a gene; V was cut back by 9 bases and J by 6 bases. The germline V gene encodes CDR1 KGHDR and CDR2 SFDVKD. As DNA, the CDR3 is TGTGCCACCGGGGGACAGGGAAATTGGGATACGCAGTATTTT. It specifies CATGGQGNWDTQYF.

The chain employs TRBV30 and TRBJ1-2, with 9 bases fitting TRBD1. J lost 5 bases, V lost 6 bases, and 7 bases had no gene match. Germline V gene lookup returns CDR1 GTSNPN and CDR2 SVGIG (reference sequence). This CDR3 contains 13 residues. This CDR3 reads CACFGQGPYGYTF. CDR3 nucleotide sequence: TGTGCCTGCTTCGGACAGGGGCCATATGGCTACACCTTC. Combining the CDR3 with reference TRBV30 and TRBJ1-2 gives the whole variable domain SQTIHQWPATLVQPVGSPLSLECTVEGTSNPNLYWYRQAAGRGLQLLFYSVGIGQISSEVPQNLSASRPQDRQFILSSKKLLLSDSGFYLCACFGQGPYGYTFGSGTRLTVV.

The CDR3 region has the DNA TGTGCCAGTAGTATAGGTGTGATATCCTTCTATGGCTACACCTTC. Protein product: CASSIGVISFYGYTF. V is TRBV19 and J is TRBJ1-2; D gene unclear. Trimming removed 1 base at V and 4 bases at J, with 13 bases between. Germline lookup yields CDR1 LNHDA and CDR2 SQIVND (reference sequence). This CDR3 has 15 amino acids. The variable domain in full, with the rest retrieved from reference TRBV19 and TRBJ1-2, is DGGITQSPKYLFRKEGQNVTLSCEQNLNHDAMYWYRQDPGQGLRLIYYSQIVNDFQKGDIAEGYSVSREKKESFPLTVTSAQKNPTAFYLCASSIGVISFYGYTFGSGTRLTVV.

With respect to this clonotype: The germline gene is not matched at one end of the junction; a read error may be the cause. J is TRBJ2-3 and V is TRBV6-1, with D possibly TRBD1 on 5 matching bases. The CDR3 spans 15 residues. Looked up from germline, CDR1 is MNHNS and CDR2 is SASEGT. The CDR3 DNA reads TGTGCCATCAGTAGTAGGGGTAGTGGCACAGATACGCAGTATTTT. This encodes CAISSRGSGTDTQYF.

V gene TRBV5-1 combines with J gene TRBJ2-2; possible D gene TRBD1, 6 bases. V was pared by 3 bases and J by 0 bases, with 9 bases between. The germline gives CDR1 SGHRS, CDR2 YFSETQ. The CDR3 totals 15 residues. CDR3 sequence (DNA): TGCGCCAGCAGCTGGGACACCGCGAACACCGGGGAGCTGTTTTTT. Encoded protein: CASSWDTANTGELFF.

The J gene is TRBJ1-2, the V gene TRBV30; tentative D call: TRBD1 (5 bases). CDR1 is GTSNPN and CDR2 is SVGIG in the germline V gene (reference sequence). This CDR3 has 15 amino acids. V lost 4 bases, J lost 1 base, and 16 bases lay in between. CDR3 DNA sequence: TGTGCCTGGAAAGGCGGCCTAAGGGGTAACTATGGCTACACCTTC. Translation: CAWKGGLRGNYGYTF.